This T cell receptor (beta chain) was captured by sequencing in a study of OX40 agonist ivuxolimab in advanced cancers. Study as a whole: Eligibility rules accepted prior anti-PD-1, anti-PD-L1 or anti-CTLA-4 therapy, and 35% to 45% had some. Three patients showed partial responses: one hepatocellular carcinoma and two cutaneous melanoma cases. Study observations and caveats: The study observed clonal expansion of CD4+ and CD8+ blood T cells by week 6 at 0.1 to 3.0 mg/kg.

CDR3 length equals 17 residues. V gave up 3 bases and J gave up 2 bases, with 17 bases separating them. Germline V gene lookup returns CDR1 MNHNS and CDR2 SASEGT. With respect to this clone: Its specificity is not known.

Collection of blood occurred at baseline, at cycle 4 day 1, and at cycle 7 day 1. The assay was immunoSEQ multiplex PCR, and TCRdb's table has in-frame clones only and misses some. In the table there are some 87,000 clones, about 90% of which are singletons. The chain combines TRBV6-1 with TRBJ2-1; a possible D gene is TRBD1 (6 bases). The receptor was isolated from an adult with an advanced solid tumor such as melanoma, head and neck, liver or kidney cancer. The sample here was CD4+ or CD8+ T cells sorted from blood, taken in a trial of the OX40 agonist ivuxolimab. This CDR3 reads CASSDSWDTRPYNEQFF. The CDR3 nucleotides are TGTGCCAGCAGTGATTCTTGGGACACGCGCCCCTACAATGAGCAGTTCTTC.